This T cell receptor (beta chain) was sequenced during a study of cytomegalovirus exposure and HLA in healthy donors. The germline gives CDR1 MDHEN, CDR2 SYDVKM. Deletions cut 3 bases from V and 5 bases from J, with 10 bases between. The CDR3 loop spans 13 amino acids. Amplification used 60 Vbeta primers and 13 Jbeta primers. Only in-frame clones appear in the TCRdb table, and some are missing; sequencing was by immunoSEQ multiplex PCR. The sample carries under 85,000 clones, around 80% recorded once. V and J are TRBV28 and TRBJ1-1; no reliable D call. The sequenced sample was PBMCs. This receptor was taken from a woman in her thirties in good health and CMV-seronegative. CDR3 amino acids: CASSLPTQTEAFF. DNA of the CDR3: TGTGCCAGCAGTTTGCCCACACAGACTGAAGCTTTCTTT.